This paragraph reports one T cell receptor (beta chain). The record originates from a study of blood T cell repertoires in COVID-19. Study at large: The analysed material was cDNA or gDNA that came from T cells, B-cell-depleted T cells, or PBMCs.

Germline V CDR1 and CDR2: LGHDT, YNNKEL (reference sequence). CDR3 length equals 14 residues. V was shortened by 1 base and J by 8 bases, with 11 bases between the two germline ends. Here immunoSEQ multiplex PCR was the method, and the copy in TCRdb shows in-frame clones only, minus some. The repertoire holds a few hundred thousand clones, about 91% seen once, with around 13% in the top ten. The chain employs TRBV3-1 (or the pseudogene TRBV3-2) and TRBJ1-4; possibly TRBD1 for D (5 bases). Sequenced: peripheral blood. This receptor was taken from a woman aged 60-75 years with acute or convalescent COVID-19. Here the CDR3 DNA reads TGTGCCAGCAGCCAAGGGTGGGGCAGCGAAAAACTGTTTTTT. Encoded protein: CASSQGWGSEKLFF.